The T cell receptor beta chain described here comes from a study of identical twins. Study outcomes and limitations: The study found excess low generation probability among twin-shared out-of-frame alpha sequences.

TCRdb itself ran the 5' RACE reads through MiXCR, one entry per CDR3 protein. Of hundreds of thousands of distinct CDR3 sequences detected, roughly 6% appear once; the ten largest clones hold around 2%. The CDR3 runs to 13 residues. Germline CDR1 and CDR2: LNHNV and YYDKDF (reference sequence). The V gene lost 1 base and the J gene lost 7 bases, with 8 bases spanning the gap. This clonotype was found many times. Its antigen remains unknown. Sequencing used naive T cells sorted from blood. The clonotype comes from a man aged 18 to 35 in good health. The genes are TRBV15 and TRBJ1-5; D is unresolved. The DNA for the CDR3 is TGTGCCACCAGCAGAGTTACGTTACAGCCCCAGCATTTT. This translates into CATSRVTLQPQHF. Together with reference TRBV15 and TRBJ1-5, the CDR3 gives the full variable domain: DAMVIQNPRYQVTQFGKPVTLSCSQTLNHNVMYWYQQKSSQAPKLLFHYYDKDFNNEADTPDNFQSRRPNTSFCFLDIRSPGLGDTAMYLCATSRVTLQPQHFGDGTRLSIL.